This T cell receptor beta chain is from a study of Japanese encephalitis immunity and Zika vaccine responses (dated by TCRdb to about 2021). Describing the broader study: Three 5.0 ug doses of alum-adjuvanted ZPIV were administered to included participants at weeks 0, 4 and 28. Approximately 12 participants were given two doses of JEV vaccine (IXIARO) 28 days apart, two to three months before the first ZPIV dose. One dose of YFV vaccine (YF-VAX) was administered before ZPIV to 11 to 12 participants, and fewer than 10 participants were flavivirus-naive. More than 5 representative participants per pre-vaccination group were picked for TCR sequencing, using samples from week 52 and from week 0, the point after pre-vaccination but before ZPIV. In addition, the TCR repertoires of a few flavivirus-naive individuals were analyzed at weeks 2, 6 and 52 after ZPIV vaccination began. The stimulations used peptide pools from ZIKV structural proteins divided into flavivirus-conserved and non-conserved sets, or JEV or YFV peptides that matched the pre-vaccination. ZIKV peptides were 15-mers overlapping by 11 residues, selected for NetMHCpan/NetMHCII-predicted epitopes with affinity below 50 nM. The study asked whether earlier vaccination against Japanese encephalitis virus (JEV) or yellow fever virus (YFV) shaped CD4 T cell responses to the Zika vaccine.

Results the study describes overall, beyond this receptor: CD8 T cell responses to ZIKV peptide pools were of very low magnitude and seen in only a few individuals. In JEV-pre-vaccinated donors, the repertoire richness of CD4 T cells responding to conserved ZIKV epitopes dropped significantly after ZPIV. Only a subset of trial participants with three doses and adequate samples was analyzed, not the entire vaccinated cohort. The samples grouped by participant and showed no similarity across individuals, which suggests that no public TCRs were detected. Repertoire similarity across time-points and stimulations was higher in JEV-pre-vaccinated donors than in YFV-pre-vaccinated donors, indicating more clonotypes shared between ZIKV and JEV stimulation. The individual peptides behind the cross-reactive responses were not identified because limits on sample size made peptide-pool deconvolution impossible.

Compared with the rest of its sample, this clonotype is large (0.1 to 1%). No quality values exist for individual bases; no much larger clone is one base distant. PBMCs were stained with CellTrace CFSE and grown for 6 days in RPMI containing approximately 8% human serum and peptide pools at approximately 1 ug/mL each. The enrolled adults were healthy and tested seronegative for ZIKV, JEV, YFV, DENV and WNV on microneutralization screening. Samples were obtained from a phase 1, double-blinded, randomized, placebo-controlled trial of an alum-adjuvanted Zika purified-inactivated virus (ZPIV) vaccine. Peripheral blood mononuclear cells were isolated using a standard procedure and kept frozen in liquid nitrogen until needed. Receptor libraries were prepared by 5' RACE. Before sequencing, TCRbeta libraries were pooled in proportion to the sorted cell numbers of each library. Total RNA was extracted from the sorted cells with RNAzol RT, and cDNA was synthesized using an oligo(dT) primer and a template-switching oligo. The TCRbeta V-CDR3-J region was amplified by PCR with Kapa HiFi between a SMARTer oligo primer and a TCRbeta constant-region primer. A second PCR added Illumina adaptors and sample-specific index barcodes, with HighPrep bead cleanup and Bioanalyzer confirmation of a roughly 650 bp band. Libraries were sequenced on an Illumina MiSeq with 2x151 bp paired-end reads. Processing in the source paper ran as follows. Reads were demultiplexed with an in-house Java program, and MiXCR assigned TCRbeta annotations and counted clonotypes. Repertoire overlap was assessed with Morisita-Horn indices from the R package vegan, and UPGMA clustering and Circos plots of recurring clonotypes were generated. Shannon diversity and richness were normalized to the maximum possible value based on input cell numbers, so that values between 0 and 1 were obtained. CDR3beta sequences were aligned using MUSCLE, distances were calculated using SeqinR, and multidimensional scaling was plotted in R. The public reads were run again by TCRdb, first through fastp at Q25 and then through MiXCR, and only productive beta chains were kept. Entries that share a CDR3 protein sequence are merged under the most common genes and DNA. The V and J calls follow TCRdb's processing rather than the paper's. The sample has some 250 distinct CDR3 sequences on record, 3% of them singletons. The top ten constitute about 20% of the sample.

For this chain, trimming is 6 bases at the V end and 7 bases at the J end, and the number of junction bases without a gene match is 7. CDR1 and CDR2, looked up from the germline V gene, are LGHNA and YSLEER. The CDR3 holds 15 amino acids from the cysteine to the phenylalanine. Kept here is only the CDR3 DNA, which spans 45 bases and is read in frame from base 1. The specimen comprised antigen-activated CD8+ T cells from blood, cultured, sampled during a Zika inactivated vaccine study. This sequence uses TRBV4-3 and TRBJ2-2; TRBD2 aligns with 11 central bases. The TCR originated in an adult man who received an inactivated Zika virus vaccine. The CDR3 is CASRLAGAPSGELFF. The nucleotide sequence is TGCGCCAGCAGACTAGCGGGGGCGCCGAGCGGGGAGCTGTTTTTT.